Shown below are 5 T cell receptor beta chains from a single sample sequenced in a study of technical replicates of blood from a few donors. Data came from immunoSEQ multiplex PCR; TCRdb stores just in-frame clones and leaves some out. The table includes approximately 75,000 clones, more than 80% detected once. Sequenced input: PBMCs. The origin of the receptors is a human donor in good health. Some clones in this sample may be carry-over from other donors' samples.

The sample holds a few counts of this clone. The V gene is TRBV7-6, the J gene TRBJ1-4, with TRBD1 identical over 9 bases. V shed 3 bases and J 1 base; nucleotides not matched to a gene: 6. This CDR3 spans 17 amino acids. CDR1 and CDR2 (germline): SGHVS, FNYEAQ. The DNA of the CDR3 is TGTGCCAGCAGCTTCCAGACAGGGGGGATAACTAATGAAAAACTGTTTTTT. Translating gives CASSFQTGGITNEKLFF.

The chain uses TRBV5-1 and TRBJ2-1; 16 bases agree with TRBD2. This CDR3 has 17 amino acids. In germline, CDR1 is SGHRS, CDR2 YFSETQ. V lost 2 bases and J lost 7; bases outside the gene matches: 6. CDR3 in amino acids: CASSFGTSGRVGNEQFF. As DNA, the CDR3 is TGCGCCAGCAGCTTCGGGACTAGCGGGAGGGTGGGTAATGAGCAGTTCTTC.

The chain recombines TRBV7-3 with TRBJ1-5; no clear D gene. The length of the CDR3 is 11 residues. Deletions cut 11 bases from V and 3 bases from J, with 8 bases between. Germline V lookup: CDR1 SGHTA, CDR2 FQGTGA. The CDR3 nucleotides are TGTGCCGGCTTATTCAATCAGCCCCAGCATTTT. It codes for CAGLFNQPQHF.

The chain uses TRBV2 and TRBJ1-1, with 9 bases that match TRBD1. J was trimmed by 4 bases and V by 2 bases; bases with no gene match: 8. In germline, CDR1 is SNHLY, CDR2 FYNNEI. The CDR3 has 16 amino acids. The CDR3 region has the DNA TGTGCCAGCAGTGAACTGGGACAGGGCTTGAGCACTGAAGCTTTCTTT. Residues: CASSELGQGLSTEAFF.

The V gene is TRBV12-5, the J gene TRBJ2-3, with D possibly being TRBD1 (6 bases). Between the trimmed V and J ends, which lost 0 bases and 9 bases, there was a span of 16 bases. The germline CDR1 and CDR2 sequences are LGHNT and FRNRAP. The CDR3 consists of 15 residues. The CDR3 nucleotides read TGTGCTAGTGGTTTGGTACTAGTGGACAGCCTCACGCAGTATTTT. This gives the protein CASGLVLVDSLTQYF.